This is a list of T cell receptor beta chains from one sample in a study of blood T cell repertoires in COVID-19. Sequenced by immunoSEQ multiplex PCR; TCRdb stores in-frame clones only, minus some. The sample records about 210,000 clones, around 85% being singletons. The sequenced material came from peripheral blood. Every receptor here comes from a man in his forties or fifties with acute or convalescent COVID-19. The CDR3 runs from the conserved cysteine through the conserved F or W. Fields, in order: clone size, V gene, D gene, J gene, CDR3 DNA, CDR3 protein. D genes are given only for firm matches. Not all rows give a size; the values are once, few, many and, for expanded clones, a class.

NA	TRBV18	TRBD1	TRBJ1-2	TGTGCCAGCTCACCACCGGGACAGGGGACCACTAACTATGGCTACACCTTC	CASSPPGQGTTNYGYTF
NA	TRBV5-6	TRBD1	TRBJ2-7	TGTGCCAGCAGCTGGACGGGACAGTATGATTACGAGCAGTACTTC	CASSWTGQYDYEQYF
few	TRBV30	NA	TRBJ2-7	TGTGCCTGGATCCCACAGGGTAACTCCTACGAGCAGTACTTC	CAWIPQGNSYEQYF
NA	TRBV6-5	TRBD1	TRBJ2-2	TGTGCCAGCAGTCGGGCCGACAGGGTGGCCGGGGAGCTGTTTTTT	CASSRADRVAGELFF
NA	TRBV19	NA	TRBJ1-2	TGTGCCAGTGGCAGGGCAGCAGACTATGGCTACACCTTC	CASGRAADYGYTF
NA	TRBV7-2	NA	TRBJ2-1	TGTGCCAGCAGCTTAGCGTGGCTAGGCACCTACAATGAGCAGTTCTTC	CASSLAWLGTYNEQFF
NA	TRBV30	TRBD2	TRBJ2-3	TGTGCCTGGAGTCGAGGGCGGACCGGACTAGCGGGGGGGATGACAGATACGCAGTATTTT	CAWSRGRTGLAGGMTDTQYF
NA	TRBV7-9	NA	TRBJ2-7	TGCGCCAGCAGCTTAGCGACAGGCTACGAGCAGTACTTC	CASSLATGYEQYF
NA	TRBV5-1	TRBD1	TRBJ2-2	TGCGCCAGCAGCGCATGGACAGGGGGGTACACCGGGGAGCTGTTTTTT	CASSAWTGGYTGELFF
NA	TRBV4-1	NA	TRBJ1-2	TGCGCCAGCAGCCAAGGCTGGGGCACTACCTTCTATGGCTACACCTTC	CASSQGWGTTFYGYTF
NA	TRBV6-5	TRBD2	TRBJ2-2	TGTGCCAGCATCTCCTCGGGACTAGCCTACGGGGAGCTGTTTTTT	CASISSGLAYGELFF